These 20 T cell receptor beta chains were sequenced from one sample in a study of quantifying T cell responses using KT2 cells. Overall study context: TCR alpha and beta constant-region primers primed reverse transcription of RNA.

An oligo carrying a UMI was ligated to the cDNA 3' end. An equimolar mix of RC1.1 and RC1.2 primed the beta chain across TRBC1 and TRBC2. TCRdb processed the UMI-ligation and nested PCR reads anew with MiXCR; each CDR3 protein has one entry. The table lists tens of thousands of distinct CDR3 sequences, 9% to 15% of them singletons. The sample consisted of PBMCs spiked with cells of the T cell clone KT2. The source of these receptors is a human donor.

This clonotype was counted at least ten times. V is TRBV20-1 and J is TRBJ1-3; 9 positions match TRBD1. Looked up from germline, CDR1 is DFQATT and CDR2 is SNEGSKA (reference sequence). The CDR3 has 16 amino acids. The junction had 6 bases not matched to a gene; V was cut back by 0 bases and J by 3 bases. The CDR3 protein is CSAREPGQGYGNTIYF. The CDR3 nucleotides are TGCAGTGCTAGAGAACCGGGACAGGGATATGGAAACACCATATATTTT.

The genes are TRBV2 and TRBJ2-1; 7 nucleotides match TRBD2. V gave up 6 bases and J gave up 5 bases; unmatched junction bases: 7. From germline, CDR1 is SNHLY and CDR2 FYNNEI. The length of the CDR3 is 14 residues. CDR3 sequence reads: CASRKTSSDNEQFF. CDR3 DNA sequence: TGTGCCAGCAGAAAGACTAGCAGTGACAATGAGCAGTTCTTC.

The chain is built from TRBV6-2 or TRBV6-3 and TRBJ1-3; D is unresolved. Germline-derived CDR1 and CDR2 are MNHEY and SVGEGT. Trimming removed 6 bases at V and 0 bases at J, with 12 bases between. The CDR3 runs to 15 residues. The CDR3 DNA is TGTGCCAGCAGCCTCCGATTGAACTCTGGAAACACCATATATTTT. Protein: CASSLRLNSGNTIYF.

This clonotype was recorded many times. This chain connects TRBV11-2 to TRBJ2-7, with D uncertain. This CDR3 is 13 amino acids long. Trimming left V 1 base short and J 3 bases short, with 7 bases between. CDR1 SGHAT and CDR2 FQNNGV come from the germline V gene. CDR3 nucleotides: TGTGCCAGCAGCTTAGTAAGAAACTACGAGCAGTACTTC. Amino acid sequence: CASSLVRNYEQYF. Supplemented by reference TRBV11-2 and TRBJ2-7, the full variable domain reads EAGVAQSPRYKIIEKRQSVAFWCNPISGHATLYWYQQILGQGPKLLIQFQNNGVVDDSQLPKDRFSAERLKGVDSTLKIQPAKLEDSAVYLCASSLVRNYEQYFGPGTRLTVT.

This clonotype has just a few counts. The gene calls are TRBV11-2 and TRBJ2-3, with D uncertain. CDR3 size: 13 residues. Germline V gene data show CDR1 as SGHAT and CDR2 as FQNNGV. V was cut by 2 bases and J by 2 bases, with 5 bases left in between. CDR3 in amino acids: CASSLRATDTQYF. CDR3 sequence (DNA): TGTGCCAGCAGCTTAAGGGCCACAGATACGCAGTATTTT. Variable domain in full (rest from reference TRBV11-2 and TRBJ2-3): EAGVAQSPRYKIIEKRQSVAFWCNPISGHATLYWYQQILGQGPKLLIQFQNNGVVDDSQLPKDRFSAERLKGVDSTLKIQPAKLEDSAVYLCASSLRATDTQYFGPGTRLTVL.

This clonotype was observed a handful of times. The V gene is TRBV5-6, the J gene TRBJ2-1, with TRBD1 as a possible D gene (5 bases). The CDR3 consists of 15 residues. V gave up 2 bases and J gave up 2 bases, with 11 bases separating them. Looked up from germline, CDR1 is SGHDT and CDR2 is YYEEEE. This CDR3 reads CASSFGHPAYNEQFF. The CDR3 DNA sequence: TGTGCCAGCAGCTTCGGACACCCCGCCTACAATGAGCAGTTCTTC.

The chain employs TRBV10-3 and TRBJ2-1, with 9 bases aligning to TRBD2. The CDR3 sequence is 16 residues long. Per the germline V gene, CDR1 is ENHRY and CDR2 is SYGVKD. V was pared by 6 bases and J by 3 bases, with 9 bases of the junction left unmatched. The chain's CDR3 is CAISEYGTSSYNEQFF. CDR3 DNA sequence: TGTGCCATCAGCGAATACGGGACTAGCAGCTACAATGAGCAGTTCTTC.

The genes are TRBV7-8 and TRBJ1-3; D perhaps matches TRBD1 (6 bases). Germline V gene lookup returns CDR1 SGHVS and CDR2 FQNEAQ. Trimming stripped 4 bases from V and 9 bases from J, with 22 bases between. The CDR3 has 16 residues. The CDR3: CASSSRDPGARGTIYF. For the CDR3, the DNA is TGTGCCAGCAGCTCCCGGGACCCAGGGGCGCGGGGCACCATATATTTT.

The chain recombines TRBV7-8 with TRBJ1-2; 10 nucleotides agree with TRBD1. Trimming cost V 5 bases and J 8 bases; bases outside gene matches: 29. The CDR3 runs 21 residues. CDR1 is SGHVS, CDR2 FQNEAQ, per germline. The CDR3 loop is CASSPKVPGQGWMKIYVGYTF. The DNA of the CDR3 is TGTGCCAGCAGCCCTAAAGTCCCGGGACAGGGGTGGATGAAGATCTATGTAGGCTACACCTTC. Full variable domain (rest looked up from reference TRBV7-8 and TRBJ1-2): GAGVSQSPRYKVAKRGQDVALRCDPISGHVSLFWYQQALGQGPEFLTYFQNEAQLDKSGLPSDRFFAERPEGSVSTLKIQRTQQEDSAVYLCASSPKVPGQGWMKIYVGYTFGSGTRLTVV.

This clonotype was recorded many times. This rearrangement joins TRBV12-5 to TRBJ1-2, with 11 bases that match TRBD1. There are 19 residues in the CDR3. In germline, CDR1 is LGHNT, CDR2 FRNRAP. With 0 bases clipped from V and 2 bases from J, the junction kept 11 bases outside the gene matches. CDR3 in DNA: TGTGCTAGTGGTTTGGTACTAACCGGGACAGGGGGATCCAACTATGGCTACACCTTC. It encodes CASGLVLTGTGGSNYGYTF. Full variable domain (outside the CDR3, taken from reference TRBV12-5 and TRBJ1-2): DARVTQTPRHKVTEMGQEVTMRCQPILGHNTVFWYRQTMMQGLELLAYFRNRAPLDDSGMPKDRFSAEMPDATLATLKIQPSEPRDSAVYFCASGLVLTGTGGSNYGYTFGSGTRLTVV.

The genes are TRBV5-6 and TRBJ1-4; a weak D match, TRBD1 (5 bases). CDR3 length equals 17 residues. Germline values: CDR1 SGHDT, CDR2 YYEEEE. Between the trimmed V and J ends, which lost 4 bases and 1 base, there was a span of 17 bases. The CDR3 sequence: CASSPSQGEGTNEKLFF. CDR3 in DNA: TGTGCCAGCAGCCCTTCTCAGGGAGAGGGAACTAATGAAAAACTGTTTTTT.

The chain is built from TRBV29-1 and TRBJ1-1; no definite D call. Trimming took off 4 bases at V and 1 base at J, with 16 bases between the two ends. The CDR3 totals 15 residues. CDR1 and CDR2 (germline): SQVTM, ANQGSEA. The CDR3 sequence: CSVVGLGRTNTEAFF. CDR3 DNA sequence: TGCAGCGTTGTGGGTCTGGGGAGGACGAACACTGAAGCTTTCTTT.

The CDR3 sequence is CASSFGTNQPQHF. The CDR3 DNA is TGCGCCAGCAGCTTCGGGACCAATCAGCCCCAGCATTTT. The J gene is TRBJ1-5, the V gene TRBV5-1, with D perhaps matching TRBD1 (5 bases). The CDR3 extends over 13 amino acids. Germline V gives CDR1 SGHRS, CDR2 YFSETQ. Trimming took off 2 bases at V and 3 bases at J, with 6 bases between the two ends.

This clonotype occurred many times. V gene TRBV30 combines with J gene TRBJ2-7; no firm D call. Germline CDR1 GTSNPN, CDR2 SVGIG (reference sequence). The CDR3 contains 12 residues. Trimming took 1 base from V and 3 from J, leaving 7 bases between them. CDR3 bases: TGTGCCTGGAGTGACCAATTCTACGAGCAGTACTTC. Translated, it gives CAWSDQFYEQYF.

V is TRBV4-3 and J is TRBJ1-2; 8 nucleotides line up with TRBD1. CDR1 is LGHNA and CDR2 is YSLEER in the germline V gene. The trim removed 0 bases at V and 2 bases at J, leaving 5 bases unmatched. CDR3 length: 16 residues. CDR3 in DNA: TGCGCCAGCAGCCAAGATCAAGGACAGGGAAACTATGGCTACACCTTC. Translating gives CASSQDQGQGNYGYTF.

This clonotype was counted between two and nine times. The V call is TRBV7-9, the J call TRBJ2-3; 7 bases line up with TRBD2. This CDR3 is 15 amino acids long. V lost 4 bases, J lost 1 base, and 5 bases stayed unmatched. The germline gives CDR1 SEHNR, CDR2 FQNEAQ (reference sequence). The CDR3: CASSSRGEGTDTQYF. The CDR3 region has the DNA TGTGCCAGCAGCTCTCGGGGGGAGGGCACAGATACGCAGTATTTT.

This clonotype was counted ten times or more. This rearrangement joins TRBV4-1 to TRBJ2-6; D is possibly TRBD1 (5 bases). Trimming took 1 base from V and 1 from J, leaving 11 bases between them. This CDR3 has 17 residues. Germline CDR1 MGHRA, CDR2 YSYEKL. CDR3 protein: CASSQGAGYSGANVLTF. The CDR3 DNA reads TGCGCCAGCAGCCAAGGGGCAGGGTATTCTGGGGCCAACGTCCTGACTTTC.

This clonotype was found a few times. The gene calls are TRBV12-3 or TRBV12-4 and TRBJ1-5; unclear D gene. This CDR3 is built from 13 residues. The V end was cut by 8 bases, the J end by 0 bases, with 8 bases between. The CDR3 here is CASGRFSNQPQHF. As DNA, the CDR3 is TGTGCCAGCGGCCGTTTTAGCAATCAGCCCCAGCATTTT.

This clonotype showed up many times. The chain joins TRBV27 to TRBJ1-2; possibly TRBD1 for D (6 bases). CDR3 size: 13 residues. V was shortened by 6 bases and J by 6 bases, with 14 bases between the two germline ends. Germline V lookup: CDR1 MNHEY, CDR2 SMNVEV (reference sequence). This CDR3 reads CASSPDRTHGYTF. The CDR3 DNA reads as TGTGCCAGCAGCCCTGACAGGACTCATGGCTACACCTTC.

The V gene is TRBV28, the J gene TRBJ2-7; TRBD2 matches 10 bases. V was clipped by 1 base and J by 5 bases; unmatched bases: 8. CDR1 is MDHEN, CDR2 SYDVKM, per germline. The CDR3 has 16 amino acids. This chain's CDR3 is CASSLLTGLAGDEQYF. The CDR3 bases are TGTGCCAGCAGTTTATTAACAGGGCTAGCGGGAGACGAGCAGTACTTC.